The 30 T cell receptor beta chains below all came from one sample that was sequenced in a study of cytomegalovirus exposure and HLA in healthy donors. PCR employed 60 Vbeta and 13 Jbeta primers. Profiled with immunoSEQ multiplex PCR; TCRdb holds only in-frame clones, not every one. The table lists 180,000 or so clones, around 76% of them singletons. The sample was PBMCs. These receptors originate from a man between 40 and 49 years old in good health and CMV-seronegative.

This clone is a singleton in its sample. This chain connects TRBV19 to TRBJ2-1; 15 bases align to TRBD2. Germline CDR1 and CDR2: LNHDA and SQIVND (reference sequence). CDR3 length equals 19 residues. V trimming: 4 bases; J trimming: 0 bases; junction bases outside the gene matches: 7. The CDR3 nucleotides are TGTGCCAGTAGTAGACGGACTAGCGGGGGGGTCCTCTCCTACAATGAGCAGTTCTTC. Protein sequence: CASSRRTSGGVLSYNEQFF.

The CDR3 DNA reads TGTGCCAGCAGTCAAGGGGGCCCTAATGAAAAACTGTTTTTT. Translated: CASSQGGPNEKLFF. The chain recombines TRBV28 with TRBJ1-4; TRBD1 agrees at 7 bases. Germline V gene sequence: CDR1 MDHEN, CDR2 SYDVKM. Trimming took 5 bases from V and 3 from J; bases not matched to a gene: 3. The CDR3 loop spans 14 amino acids.

The V and J genes are TRBV7-8 and TRBJ1-2; 9 positions match TRBD1. Germline loops: CDR1 SGHVS, CDR2 FQNEAQ. V shed 3 bases and J 5 bases; nucleotides not matched to a gene: 4. The CDR3 length is 14 residues. CDR3 residues: CASSFSGQGYGYTF. The CDR3 DNA follows: TGTGCCAGCAGCTTCAGCGGACAGGGGTATGGCTACACCTTC.

The chain joins TRBV5-1 to TRBJ2-1; TRBD2 aligns across 12 bases. Per the germline V gene, CDR1 is SGHRS and CDR2 is YFSETQ. CDR3 size: 14 residues. The ends lost 4 bases at V and 6 bases at J; junction bases unmatched: 2. CDR3 nucleotides: TGCGCCAGCAGCCTAGCGGGAGGGATCAATGAGCAGTTCTTC. Translated, it gives CASSLAGGINEQFF.

The chain employs TRBV30 and TRBJ2-2; 9 bases are shared with TRBD2. The germline gives CDR1 GTSNPN, CDR2 SVGIG (reference sequence). The trim removed 8 bases at V and 1 base at J, leaving 8 bases unmatched. The CDR3 runs to 15 residues. The CDR3 DNA reads as TGTGCCAGACTTAGCGGGGGCCGGAACACCGGGGAGCTGTTTTTT. Protein sequence: CARLSGGRNTGELFF.

The gene calls are TRBV28 and TRBJ2-7; D gene unclear. The germline gives CDR1 MDHEN, CDR2 SYDVKM. The germline V and J ends were trimmed by 2 bases and 6 bases, with 8 bases remaining between them. This CDR3 contains 12 residues. The CDR3 spells CASSLRVGEQYF. Here the CDR3 DNA reads TGTGCCAGCAGTTTACGGGTTGGCGAGCAGTACTTC. The variable domain in full, with the rest retrieved from reference TRBV28 and TRBJ2-7, is DVKVTQSSRYLVKRTGEKVFLECVQDMDHENMFWYRQDPGLGLRLIYFSYDVKMKEKGDIPEGYSVSREKKERFSLILESASTNQTSMYLCASSLRVGEQYFGPGTRLTVT.

The genes are TRBV15 and TRBJ2-3; D gene unclear. V shed 3 bases and J shed 1 base, with 8 bases lying between them. Germline lookup yields CDR1 LNHNV and CDR2 YYDKDF (reference sequence). There are 14 residues in the CDR3. The CDR3 coding sequence is TGTGCCACCAGCAGGGCCGAAGGCACAGATACGCAGTATTTT. As protein: CATSRAEGTDTQYF. Full variable domain (remainder filled in from reference TRBV15 and TRBJ2-3): DAMVIQNPRYQVTQFGKPVTLSCSQTLNHNVMYWYQQKSSQAPKLLFHYYDKDFNNEADTPDNFQSRRPNTSFCFLDIRSPGLGDTAMYLCATSRAEGTDTQYFGPGTRLTVL.

The chain recombines TRBV4-1 with TRBJ1-5; TRBD1 agrees at 8 bases. The junction had 2 bases not matched to a gene; V was cut back by 1 base and J by 3 bases. This CDR3 has 15 amino acids. The germline CDR1 and CDR2 sequences are MGHRA and YSYEKL. CDR3 loop: CASSQVQGANQPQHF. The DNA for the CDR3 is TGCGCCAGCAGCCAAGTGCAGGGGGCCAATCAGCCCCAGCATTTT.

The rearrangement links TRBV6-1 to TRBJ1-1, with TRBD1 matching 7 bases. CDR3 length: 16 residues. CDR1 and CDR2 from the germline V gene are MNHNS and SASEGT. J lost 2 bases, V lost 2 bases, and 8 bases had no gene match. The CDR3 sequence is CASSEILRTGNTEAFF. As DNA, the CDR3 is TGTGCCAGCAGTGAAATCCTTAGGACAGGTAACACTGAAGCTTTCTTT.

This clone came up a few times. The chain uses TRBV30 and TRBJ2-1; 11 nucleotides agree with TRBD2. This CDR3 has 19 amino acids. CDR1 and CDR2 from the germline V gene are GTSNPN and SVGIG (reference sequence). V lost 2 bases and J lost 4; bases outside the gene matches: 16. CDR3 sequence reads: CAWSWGVGNLAGGYNEQFF. The CDR3 DNA follows: TGTGCCTGGAGTTGGGGGGTGGGGAACCTAGCGGGGGGATACAATGAGCAGTTCTTC.

J is TRBJ2-7 and V is TRBV30, with D possibly being TRBD2 (5 bases). V lost 0 bases to trimming and J lost 6 bases, with 12 bases between them. Germline V CDR1 and CDR2: GTSNPN, SVGIG (reference sequence). This CDR3 is 13 amino acids long. The CDR3 here is CAWSVQRLSEQYF. CDR3 DNA sequence: TGTGCCTGGAGTGTACAGCGGCTAAGCGAGCAGTACTTC.

CDR3 sequence (DNA): TGTGCCAGCAGCTTATCTCTCACCGGGGAGCTGTTTTTT. This sequence encodes CASSLSLTGELFF. This chain joins TRBV11-2 and TRBJ2-2; D call uncertain. V shed 2 bases and J shed 4 bases, with 5 bases lying between them. The germline V gene encodes CDR1 SGHAT and CDR2 FQNNGV. The CDR3 covers 13 residues. The entire variable domain, with the rest obtained from reference TRBV11-2 and TRBJ2-2, is as follows: EAGVAQSPRYKIIEKRQSVAFWCNPISGHATLYWYQQILGQGPKLLIQFQNNGVVDDSQLPKDRFSAERLKGVDSTLKIQPAKLEDSAVYLCASSLSLTGELFFGEGSRLTVL.

This sequence joins TRBV5-6 and TRBJ1-1; a possible D gene is TRBD1 (5 bases). With 4 bases removed from V and 4 bases from J, the gap between germline ends came to 14 bases. The CDR3 loop spans 14 amino acids. Germline CDR1 and CDR2: SGHDT and YYEEEE. CDR3 amino acids: CASSPLGGSTEAFF. Here the CDR3 DNA reads TGTGCCAGCAGCCCCCTGGGGGGGAGCACTGAAGCTTTCTTT.

The chain uses TRBV5-1 and TRBJ2-3; TRBD2 agrees at 12 bases. The CDR3 runs to 16 residues. The trim removed 4 bases at V and 2 bases at J, leaving 5 bases unmatched. CDR1 is SGHRS and CDR2 is YFSETQ in the germline V gene. The CDR3 protein is CASSLTSGSFTDTQYF. In nucleotides, the CDR3 is TGCGCCAGCAGCCTGACTAGCGGGAGTTTCACAGATACGCAGTATTTT.

The V gene is TRBV6-5, the J gene TRBJ1-1; the D is unclear. This CDR3 has 14 amino acids. Germline values: CDR1 MNHEY, CDR2 SVGAGI. V gave up 0 bases and J gave up 2 bases, with 7 bases separating them. CDR3 amino acids: CASSYSTTNTEAFF. CDR3 nucleotides: TGTGCCAGCAGTTACTCTACCACTAACACTGAAGCTTTCTTT.

V usage is TRBV14 and J usage is TRBJ2-1, with a tentative D call TRBD1 (6 bases). Per the germline V gene, CDR1 is SGHDN and CDR2 is FVKESK. The CDR3 is 14 residues long. Trimming cost V 4 bases and J 9 bases, with 16 bases left between them. The CDR3 region has the DNA TGTGCCAGCAGCCCAAGACAGGACTTCACTGAGCAGTTCTTC. This encodes CASSPRQDFTEQFF.

The table lists this clone with many counts. The J gene is TRBJ2-2, the V gene TRBV25-1, with 8 nucleotides matching TRBD1. The germline V gene encodes CDR1 MGHDK and CDR2 SYGVNS. Trimming removed 3 bases from V and 6 bases from J; junction bases left unmatched: 6. The CDR3 has 15 amino acids. CDR3 in amino acids: CASSEMGQAPGELFF. The CDR3 DNA follows: TGTGCCAGCAGTGAGATGGGACAGGCCCCCGGGGAGCTGTTTTTT.

The rearrangement links TRBV19 to TRBJ1-2; D is unclear. V was cut by 7 bases and J by 4 bases, with 19 bases left in between. The CDR3 length is 15 residues. Germline V CDR1 and CDR2: LNHDA, SQIVND (reference sequence). The CDR3 bases are TGTGCCAGTACGTCGTCGTGGGCCTGGGTCTATGGCTACACCTTC. This codes for CASTSSWAWVYGYTF. The complete variable domain, with remaining parts taken from reference TRBV19 and TRBJ1-2, reads DGGITQSPKYLFRKEGQNVTLSCEQNLNHDAMYWYRQDPGQGLRLIYYSQIVNDFQKGDIAEGYSVSREKKESFPLTVTSAQKNPTAFYLCASTSSWAWVYGYTFGSGTRLTVV.

This chain uses TRBV11-1 with TRBJ2-3; 9 positions agree with TRBD2. V was pared by 3 bases and J by 3 bases, with 4 bases of the junction left unmatched. Germline loops: CDR1 SGHAT, CDR2 FQDESV (reference sequence). This CDR3 spans 15 amino acids. CDR3 sequence: CASSFRLAGTDTQYF. CDR3 coding DNA: TGTGCCAGCAGCTTCCGGCTAGCGGGAACAGATACGCAGTATTTT.

The count of this clone is one. This chain uses TRBV5-4 with TRBJ2-1, with D possibly being TRBD2 (5 bases). V dropped 5 bases and J dropped 8 bases, with 14 bases sitting between them. CDR3 length: 13 amino acids. The V gene's germline CDR1 is SGHNT and CDR2 YYREEE (reference sequence). CDR3 in DNA: TGTGCCAGCAGGACCGGCCGGCGGGATGAGCAGTTCTTC. It encodes CASRTGRRDEQFF.

The chain recombines TRBV4-2 with TRBJ1-1; possibly TRBD1 for D (6 bases). V dropped 0 bases and J dropped 1 base, with 9 bases sitting between them. This CDR3 spans 15 amino acids. Germline-derived CDR1 and CDR2 are LGHNA and YNFKEQ. The DNA of the CDR3 is TGTGCCAGCAGCCAAGAGCGGGGGCAGAACACTGAAGCTTTCTTT. It specifies CASSQERGQNTEAFF.

The chain couples TRBV7-2 to TRBJ2-5, with 9 bases that match TRBD2. The germline V gene has CDR1 SGHTA and CDR2 FQGNSA. Trimming took 6 bases from V and 5 from J; bases not matched to a gene: 7. CDR3 length: 14 amino acids. The CDR3 nucleotides are TGTGCCAGCAGTCGGCGGGGGGGCCTGGAGACCCAGTACTTC. Its protein is CASSRRGGLETQYF. Supplemented by reference TRBV7-2 and TRBJ2-5, the full variable domain reads GAGVSQSPSNKVTEKGKDVELRCDPISGHTALYWYRQSLGQGLEFLIYFQGNSAPDKSGLPSDRFSAERTGGSVSTLTIQRTQQEDSAVYLCASSRRGGLETQYFGPGTRLLVL.

The chain links TRBV4-3 to TRBJ2-1, with a possible D match to TRBD1 (5 bases). Trimming pared 1 base from V and 6 bases from J, leaving 13 bases between. Germline lookup yields CDR1 LGHNA and CDR2 YSLEER. CDR3 length equals 15 residues. The CDR3 here is CASSQGQGSGNEQFF. Written as DNA, the CDR3 is TGCGCCAGCAGCCAAGGGCAGGGATCGGGCAATGAGCAGTTCTTC.

The rearrangement links TRBV10-3 to TRBJ2-1; D may be TRBD2 (6 bases). The V gene lost 7 bases and the J gene lost 2 bases, with 12 bases spanning the gap. The CDR3 extends over 14 amino acids. Germline V CDR1 and CDR2: ENHRY, SYGVKD. The CDR3 DNA follows: TGTGCCATCAACACGCGGGGACCCTACAATGAGCAGTTCTTC. Its protein product is CAINTRGPYNEQFF.

V usage is TRBV9 and J usage is TRBJ2-2; D is perhaps TRBD1 (6 bases). Germline values: CDR1 SGDLS, CDR2 YYNGEE. Trimming stripped 2 bases from V and 4 bases from J, with 15 bases between. The CDR3 spans 16 residues. The CDR3 is CASSVGTGWGTGELFF. As DNA, the CDR3 is TGTGCCAGCAGCGTCGGAACAGGGTGGGGCACCGGGGAGCTGTTTTTT.

The V call is TRBV5-6, the J call TRBJ2-4; D is possibly TRBD2 (5 bases). The CDR3 has 12 residues. Germline V gene sequence: CDR1 SGHDT, CDR2 YYEEEE. V was pared by 3 bases and J by 8 bases, with 9 bases between. CDR3 in DNA: TGTGCCAGCAGCTGGGGAGCGGACATTCAGTACTTC. Translating it yields CASSWGADIQYF.

V gene TRBV30 combines with J gene TRBJ1-5; 8 nucleotides align to TRBD1. Trimming removed 4 bases from V and 7 bases from J; junction bases left unmatched: 9. Germline V lookup: CDR1 GTSNPN, CDR2 SVGIG (reference sequence). The CDR3 is made up of 14 amino acids. DNA of the CDR3: TGTGCCTGGAAGGTGGGCAGGGGGCGGCAGCCCCAGCATTTT. It encodes CAWKVGRGRQPQHF.

The V call is TRBV19, the J call TRBJ2-5; no clear D gene. V lost 5 bases, J lost 4 bases, and 17 bases lay in between. In germline, CDR1 is LNHDA, CDR2 SQIVND (reference sequence). CDR3 length: 15 residues. The CDR3 nucleotides are TGTGCCAGTAGTGTAACCCGCAGCGATAGAGAGACCCAGTACTTC. Translation: CASSVTRSDRETQYF.

The chain links TRBV6-1 to TRBJ2-3; 9 bases fit TRBD1. Germline trimming cut 6 bases from V and 5 bases from J; bases unmatched to any gene: 6. Per the germline V gene, CDR1 is MNHNS and CDR2 is SASEGT. The CDR3 runs to 14 residues. CDR3 loop: CASRSTTGGDTQYF. The CDR3 DNA reads as TGTGCCAGCAGGTCCACGACAGGGGGAGATACGCAGTATTTT.

This chain uses TRBV29-1 with TRBJ1-4; 8 bases map to TRBD1. This CDR3 is built from 14 residues. V was clipped by 4 bases and J by 5 bases; unmatched bases: 6. Germline CDR1 and CDR2: SQVTM and ANQGSEA. The chain's CDR3 is CSVGWTGRNEKLFF. The DNA of the CDR3 is TGCAGCGTTGGTTGGACAGGGCGAAATGAAAAACTGTTTTTT.